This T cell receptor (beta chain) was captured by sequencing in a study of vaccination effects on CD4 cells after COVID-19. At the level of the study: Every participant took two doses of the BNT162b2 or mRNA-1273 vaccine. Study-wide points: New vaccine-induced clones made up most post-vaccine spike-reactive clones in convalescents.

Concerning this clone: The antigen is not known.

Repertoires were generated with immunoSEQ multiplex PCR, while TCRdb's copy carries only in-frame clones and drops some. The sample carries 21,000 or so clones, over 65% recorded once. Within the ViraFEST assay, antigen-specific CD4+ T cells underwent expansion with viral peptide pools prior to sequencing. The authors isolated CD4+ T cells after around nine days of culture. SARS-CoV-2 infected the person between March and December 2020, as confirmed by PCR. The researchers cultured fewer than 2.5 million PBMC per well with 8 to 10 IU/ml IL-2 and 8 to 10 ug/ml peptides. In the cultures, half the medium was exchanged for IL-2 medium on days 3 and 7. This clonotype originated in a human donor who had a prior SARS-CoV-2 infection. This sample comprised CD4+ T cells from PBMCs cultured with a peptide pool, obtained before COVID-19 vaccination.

CDR3 DNA sequence: TGTGCCAGCAGCTTAGTGAGCTCCTATAATTCACCCCTCCACTTT. Encoded protein: CASSLVSSYNSPLHF. The V call is TRBV7-8, the J call TRBJ1-6; D gene uncertain. CDR1 is SGHVS, CDR2 FQNEAQ, per germline. The CDR3 covers 15 residues. The germline V and J ends were trimmed by 1 base and 0 bases, with 4 bases remaining between them.